The rows below give T cell receptor beta chains drawn from one sample of a study of T cells after yellow fever vaccination. One entry per CDR3 protein results from TCRdb running MiXCR on the 5' RACE reads. The data hold some 250,000 distinct CDR3 sequences, with roughly 3.7% observed a single time. The sequencing used PBMCs, collected 15 days after the yellow fever booster vaccination. These receptors originate from a man in his late teens or twenties who received the YFV17D yellow fever vaccine. Both conserved end residues are part of each CDR3. A D gene is named only where the DNA matches it firmly. Some rows mark clone size as missing; the rest say once, few, many or name a class of expanded clone.

v_gene,j_gene,d_gene,len,abundance,CDR3aa,CDR3nt
TRBV7-9,TRBJ1-5,TRBD1,14,many,CASSRTGLNQPQHF,TGTGCCAGCAGCCGGACAGGTCTCAATCAGCCCCAGCATTTT
TRBV28,TRBJ2-5,NA,15,many,CASSLMGGPQETQYF,TGTGCCAGCAGTTTAATGGGGGGACCCCAAGAGACCCAGTACTTC
TRBV19,TRBJ2-3,NA,14,many,CASSMSRGPDTQYF,TGTGCCAGTAGTATGAGCAGGGGCCCAGATACGCAGTATTTT
TRBV5-1,TRBJ1-1,NA,13,NA,CASRGSTATEAFF,TGCGCCAGTCGGGGGTCAACTGCCACTGAAGCTTTCTTT
TRBV20-1,TRBJ2-1,NA,15,many,CSAPPDRDHTTEQFF,TGCAGTGCCCCCCCGGATAGGGATCACACCACTGAGCAGTTCTTC
TRBV7-6,TRBJ1-1,NA,15,few,CASSLGRTANTEAFF,TGTGCCAGCAGCTTAGGAAGGACAGCGAACACTGAAGCTTTCTTT
TRBV12-3/TRBV12-4,TRBJ1-5,NA,14,few,CASRVGHGNQPQHF,TGTGCCAGCAGAGTCGGGCACGGCAATCAGCCCCAGCATTTT
TRBV7-2,TRBJ1-4,TRBD1,15,many,CASSDRGTGNEKLFF,TGTGCCAGCAGCGACAGAGGGACAGGAAATGAAAAACTGTTTTTT
TRBV23-1,TRBJ1-4,NA,17,many,CASKRPAGMGTNEKLFF,TGCGCCAGCAAGAGACCCGCAGGAATGGGAACTAATGAAAAACTGTTTTTT
TRBV20-1,TRBJ2-1,NA,13,many,CSASYRLYNEQFF,TGCAGTGCTAGCTATCGACTGTACAATGAGCAGTTCTTC
TRBV6-6,TRBJ1-5,NA,12,many,CASSYPDQPQHF,TGTGCCAGCAGTTACCCCGATCAGCCCCAGCATTTT
TRBV29-1,TRBJ1-5,NA,14,many,CSVEESGGNQPQHF,TGCAGCGTTGAAGAAAGCGGGGGCAATCAGCCCCAGCATTTT
TRBV9,TRBJ2-1,TRBD1,15,many,CASSTRDRGENEQFF,TGTGCCAGCAGCACCCGGGACAGGGGGGAAAATGAGCAGTTCTTC
TRBV7-2,TRBJ2-7,NA,14,many,CASSLEAAGSEQYF,TGTGCCAGCAGCTTAGAGGCGGCGGGGTCCGAGCAGTACTTC
TRBV5-1,TRBJ2-5,TRBD2,15,few,CASSVGTIRLETQYF,TGCGCCAGCAGCGTTGGGACTATCCGTCTGGAGACCCAGTACTTC
TRBV18,TRBJ1-1,NA,14,many,CASSPGHLNTEAFF,TGTGCCAGCTCACCGGGACACCTTAACACTGAAGCTTTCTTT
TRBV4-3,TRBJ1-2,NA,14,many,CASSHGGQGYGYTF,TGCGCCAGCAGCCATGGAGGCCAGGGCTATGGCTACACCTTC
TRBV11-3,TRBJ1-1,NA,16,many,CASSLGGGIANTEAFF,TGTGCCAGCAGCTTAGGGGGGGGTATTGCCAACACTGAAGCTTTCTTT
TRBV10-3,TRBJ1-4,NA,14,many,CAISDQVIEEKLFF,TGTGCCATCAGTGACCAGGTGATAGAAGAAAAACTGTTTTTT
TRBV5-1,TRBJ2-3,TRBD1,16,many,CASSLGDRADTDTQYF,TGCGCCAGCAGCTTGGGGGACAGGGCCGACACAGATACGCAGTATTTT
TRBV7-2,TRBJ2-6,NA,15,many,CASSLRGDGANVLTF,TGTGCCAGCAGCTTAAGGGGGGACGGGGCCAACGTCCTGACTTTC
TRBV24-1,TRBJ1-1,NA,13,many,CATSGRDTPEAFF,TGTGCCACCAGTGGACGGGACACCCCTGAAGCTTTCTTT
TRBV27,TRBJ2-1,TRBD2,15,many,CASRPGTSGNNEQFF,TGTGCCAGCAGACCCGGGACTAGCGGGAACAATGAGCAGTTCTTC
TRBV7-9,TRBJ2-3,TRBD2,14,many,CASSFASGTDTQYF,TGTGCCAGCAGCTTCGCTAGCGGGACAGATACGCAGTATTTT
TRBV5-1,TRBJ1-1,NA,15,many,CASSDEAGAGTEAFF,TGCGCCAGCAGCGATGAGGCGGGGGCCGGGACTGAAGCTTTCTTT
TRBV6-5,TRBJ1-3,NA,13,many,CASSYSRGNTIYF,TGTGCCAGCAGTTACTCCAGGGGAAACACCATATATTTT
TRBV12-3/TRBV12-4,TRBJ2-1,NA,14,many,CASSWAGNGDEQFF,TGTGCCAGCAGTTGGGCGGGGAATGGGGATGAGCAGTTCTTC
TRBV7-2,TRBJ1-5,NA,12,many,CASSSLGQPQHF,TGTGCCAGCAGCTCCTTGGGCCAGCCCCAGCATTTT
TRBV5-1,TRBJ2-3,NA,14,few,CASRVGSGVDTQYF,TGCGCCAGCAGGGTGGGTAGCGGCGTGGATACGCAGTATTTT
TRBV27,TRBJ2-3,NA,15,NA,CATRLGGPIVNTQYF,TGTGCCACCAGACTAGGGGGCCCGATTGTTAATACGCAGTATTTT
TRBV2,TRBJ2-5,NA,13,few,CASKNPNGETQYF,TGTGCCAGCAAAAACCCAAACGGAGAGACCCAGTACTTC
TRBV27,TRBJ2-5,TRBD1,14,many,CASSDRVYQETQYF,TGTGCCTCATCGGACAGGGTCTACCAAGAGACCCAGTACTTC
TRBV10-3,TRBJ2-5,NA,13,many,CAISGQPQETQYF,TGTGCCATCAGTGGACAGCCCCAAGAGACCCAGTACTTC
TRBV5-5,TRBJ1-6,TRBD1,16,many,CASSSGQDAYNSPLHF,TGTGCCAGCAGCTCTGGACAGGACGCTTATAATTCACCCCTCCACTTT
TRBV6-5,TRBJ1-5,NA,14,many,CASSLRQGNQPQHF,TGTGCCAGCAGTTTACGACAGGGCAATCAGCCCCAGCATTTT
TRBV20-1,TRBJ1-1,NA,11,many,CSARQNTEAFF,TGCAGTGCAAGACAGAACACTGAAGCTTTCTTT
TRBV19,TRBJ1-6,TRBD1,14,many,CASRLGTGESPLHF,TGTGCCAGTAGGCTGGGGACAGGAGAGTCACCCCTCCACTTT
TRBV12-3/TRBV12-4,TRBJ1-5,NA,14,many,CASSFFSGGRPQHF,TGTGCCAGCAGTTTCTTTTCGGGGGGCAGACCCCAGCATTTT
TRBV30,TRBJ2-3,TRBD1,13,many,CAWSRGNTDTQYF,TGTGCCTGGTCCAGGGGGAACACAGATACGCAGTATTTT
TRBV6-2/TRBV6-3,TRBJ2-1,NA,13,many,CASSQDSYNEQFF,TGTGCCAGCAGCCAGGACAGCTACAATGAGCAGTTCTTC